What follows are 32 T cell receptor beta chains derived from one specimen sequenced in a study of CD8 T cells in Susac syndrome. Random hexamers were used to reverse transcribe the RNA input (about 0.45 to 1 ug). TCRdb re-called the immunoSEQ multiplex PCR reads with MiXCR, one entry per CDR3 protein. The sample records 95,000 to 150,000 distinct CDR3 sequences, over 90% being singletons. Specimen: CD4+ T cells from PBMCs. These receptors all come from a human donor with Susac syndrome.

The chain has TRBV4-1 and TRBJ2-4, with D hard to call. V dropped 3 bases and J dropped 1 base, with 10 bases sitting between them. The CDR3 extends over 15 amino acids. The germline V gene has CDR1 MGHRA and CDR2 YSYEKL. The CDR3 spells CASSQEPFAKNIQYF. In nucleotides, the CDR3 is TGCGCCAGCAGCCAGGAACCCTTCGCCAAAAACATTCAGTACTTC.

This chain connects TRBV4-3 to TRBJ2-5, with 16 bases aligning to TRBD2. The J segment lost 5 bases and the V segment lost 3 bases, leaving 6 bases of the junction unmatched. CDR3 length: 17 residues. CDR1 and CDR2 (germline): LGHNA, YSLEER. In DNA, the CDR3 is TGCGCCAGCAGCCAGGGACTAGCGGGAGGGCCGGAGGAGACCCAGTACTTC. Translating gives CASSQGLAGGPEETQYF.

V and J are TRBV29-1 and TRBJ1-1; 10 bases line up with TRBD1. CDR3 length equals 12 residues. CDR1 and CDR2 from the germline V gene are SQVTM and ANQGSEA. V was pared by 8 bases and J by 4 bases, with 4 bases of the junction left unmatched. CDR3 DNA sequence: TGCAGCTCGGGACAGGGGACCACTGAAGCTTTCTTT. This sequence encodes CSSGQGTTEAFF.

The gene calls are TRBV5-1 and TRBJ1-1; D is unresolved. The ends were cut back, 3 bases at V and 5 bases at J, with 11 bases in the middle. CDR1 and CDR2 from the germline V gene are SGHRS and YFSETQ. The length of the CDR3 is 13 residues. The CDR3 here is CASSSNTITEAFF. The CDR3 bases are TGCGCCAGCAGCTCCAACACGATTACTGAAGCTTTCTTT.

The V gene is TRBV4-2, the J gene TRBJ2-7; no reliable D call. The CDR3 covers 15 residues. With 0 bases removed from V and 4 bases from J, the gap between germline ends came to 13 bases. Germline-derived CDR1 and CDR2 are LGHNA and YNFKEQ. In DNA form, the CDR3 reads TGTGCCAGCAGCCAAGAAGGAAGGACCGCTTACGAGCAGTACTTC. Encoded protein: CASSQEGRTAYEQYF.

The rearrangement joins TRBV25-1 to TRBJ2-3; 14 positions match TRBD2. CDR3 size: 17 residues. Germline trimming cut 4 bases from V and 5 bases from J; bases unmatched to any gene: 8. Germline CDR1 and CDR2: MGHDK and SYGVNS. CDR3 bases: TGTGCCAGCAGTGTTGGGACTAGCGGGGGCCTAATAGATACGCAGTATTTT. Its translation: CASSVGTSGGLIDTQYF. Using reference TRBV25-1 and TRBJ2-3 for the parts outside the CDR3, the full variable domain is EADIYQTPRYLVIGTGKKITLECSQTMGHDKMYWYQQDPGMELHLIHYSYGVNSTEKGDLSSESTVSRIRTEHFPLTLESARPSHTSQYLCASSVGTSGGLIDTQYFGPGTRLTVL.

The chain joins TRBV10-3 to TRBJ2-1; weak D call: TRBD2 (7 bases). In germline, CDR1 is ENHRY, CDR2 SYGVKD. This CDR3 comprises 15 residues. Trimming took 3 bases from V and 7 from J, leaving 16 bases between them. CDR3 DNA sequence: TGTGCCATCAGTGAAGGCCCTAGGGGGGGGAATGAGCAGTTCTTC. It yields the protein CAISEGPRGGNEQFF.

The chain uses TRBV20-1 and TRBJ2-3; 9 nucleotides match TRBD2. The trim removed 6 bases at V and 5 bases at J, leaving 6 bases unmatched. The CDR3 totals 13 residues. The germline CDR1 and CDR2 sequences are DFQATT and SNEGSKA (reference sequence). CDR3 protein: CSASEREVDTQYF. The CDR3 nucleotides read TGCAGTGCGTCCGAGCGGGAGGTAGATACGCAGTATTTT.

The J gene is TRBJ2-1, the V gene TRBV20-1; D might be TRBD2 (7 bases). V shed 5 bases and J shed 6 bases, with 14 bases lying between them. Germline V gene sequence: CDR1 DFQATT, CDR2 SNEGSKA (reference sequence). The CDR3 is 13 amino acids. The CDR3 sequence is CSASGEGGNEQFF. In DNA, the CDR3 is TGCAGTGCTTCGGGGGAGGGGGGCAATGAGCAGTTCTTC.

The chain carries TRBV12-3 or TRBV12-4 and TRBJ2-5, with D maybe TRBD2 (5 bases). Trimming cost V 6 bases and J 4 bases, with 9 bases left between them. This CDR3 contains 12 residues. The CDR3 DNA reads TGTGCCAGCAGAACTAGGCGAGAGACCCAGTACTTC. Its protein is CASRTRRETQYF.

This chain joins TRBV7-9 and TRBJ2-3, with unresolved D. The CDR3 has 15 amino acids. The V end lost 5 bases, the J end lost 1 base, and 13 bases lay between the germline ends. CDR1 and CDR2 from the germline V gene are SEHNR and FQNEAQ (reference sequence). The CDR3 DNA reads TGTGCCAGCAGCCCAGGCCCTGCCCGCACAGATACGCAGTATTTT. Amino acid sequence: CASSPGPARTDTQYF. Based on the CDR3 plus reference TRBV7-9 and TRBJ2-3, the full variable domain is DTGVSQNPRHKITKRGQNVTFRCDPISEHNRLYWYRQTLGQGPEFLTYFQNEAQLEKSRLLSDRFSAERPKGSFSTLEIQRTEQGDSAMYLCASSPGPARTDTQYFGPGTRLTVL.

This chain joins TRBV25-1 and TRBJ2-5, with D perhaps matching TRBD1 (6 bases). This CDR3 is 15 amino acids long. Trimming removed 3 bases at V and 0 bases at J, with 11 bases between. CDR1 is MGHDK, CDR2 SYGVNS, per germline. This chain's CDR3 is CASSDTGLYQETQYF. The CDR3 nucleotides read TGTGCCAGCAGTGATACAGGGCTGTACCAAGAGACCCAGTACTTC.

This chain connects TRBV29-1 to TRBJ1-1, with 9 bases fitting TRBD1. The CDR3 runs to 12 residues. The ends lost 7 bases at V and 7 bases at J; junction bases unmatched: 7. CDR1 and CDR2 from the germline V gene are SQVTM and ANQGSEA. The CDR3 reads CSAQGTGLEAFF. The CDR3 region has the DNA TGCAGCGCCCAAGGGACAGGGCTTGAAGCTTTCTTT.

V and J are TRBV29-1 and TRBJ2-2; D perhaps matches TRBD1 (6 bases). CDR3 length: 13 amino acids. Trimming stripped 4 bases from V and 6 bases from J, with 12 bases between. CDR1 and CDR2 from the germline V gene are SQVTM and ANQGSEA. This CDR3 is CSVGQVAAGELFF. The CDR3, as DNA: TGCAGCGTTGGACAGGTAGCCGCCGGGGAGCTGTTTTTT.

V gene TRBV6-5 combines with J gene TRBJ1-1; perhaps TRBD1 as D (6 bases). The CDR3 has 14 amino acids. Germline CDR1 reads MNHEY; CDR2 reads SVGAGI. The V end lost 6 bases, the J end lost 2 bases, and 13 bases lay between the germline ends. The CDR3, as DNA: TGTGCCAGCAGAGGGGGAGGCATCAACACTGAAGCTTTCTTT. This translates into CASRGGGINTEAFF.

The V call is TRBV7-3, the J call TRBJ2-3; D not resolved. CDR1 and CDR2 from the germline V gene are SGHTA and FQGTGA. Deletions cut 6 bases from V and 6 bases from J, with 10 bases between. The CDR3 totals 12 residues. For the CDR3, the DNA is TGTGCCAGCAGTCCTAGTGGGGATACGCAGTATTTT. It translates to CASSPSGDTQYF.

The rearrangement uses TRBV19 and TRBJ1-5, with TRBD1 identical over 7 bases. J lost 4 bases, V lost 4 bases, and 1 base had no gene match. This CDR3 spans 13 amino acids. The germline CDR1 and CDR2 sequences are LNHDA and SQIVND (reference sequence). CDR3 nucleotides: TGTGCCAGTAGTAAGGACAGGAATCAGCCCCAGCATTTT. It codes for CASSKDRNQPQHF.

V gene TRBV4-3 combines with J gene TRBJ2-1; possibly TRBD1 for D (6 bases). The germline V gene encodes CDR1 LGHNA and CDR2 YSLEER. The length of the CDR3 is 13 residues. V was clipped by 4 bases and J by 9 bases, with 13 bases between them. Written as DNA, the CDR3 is TGCGCCAGCAGCCTTGAAAAAGGGGGTGAGCAGTTCTTC. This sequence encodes CASSLEKGGEQFF.

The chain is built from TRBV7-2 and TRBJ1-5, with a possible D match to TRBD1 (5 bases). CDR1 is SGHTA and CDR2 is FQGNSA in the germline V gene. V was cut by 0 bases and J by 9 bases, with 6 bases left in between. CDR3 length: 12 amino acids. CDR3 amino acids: CASSLAGGPQHF. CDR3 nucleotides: TGTGCCAGCAGCTTAGCCGGGGGGCCCCAGCATTTT.

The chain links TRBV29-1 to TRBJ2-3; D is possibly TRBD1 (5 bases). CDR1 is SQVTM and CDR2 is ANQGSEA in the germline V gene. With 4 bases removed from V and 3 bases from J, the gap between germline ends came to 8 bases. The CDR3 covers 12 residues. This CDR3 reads CSVGTTTDTQYF. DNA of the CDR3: TGCAGCGTTGGGACAACAACAGATACGCAGTATTTT.

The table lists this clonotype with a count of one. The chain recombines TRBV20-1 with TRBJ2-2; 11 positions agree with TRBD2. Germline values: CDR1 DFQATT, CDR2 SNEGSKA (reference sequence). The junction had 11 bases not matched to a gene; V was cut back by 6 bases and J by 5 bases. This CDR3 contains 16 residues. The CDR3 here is CSASDSGRASTGELFF. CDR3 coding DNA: TGCAGTGCCTCTGATAGCGGGAGGGCGAGTACCGGGGAGCTGTTTTTT.

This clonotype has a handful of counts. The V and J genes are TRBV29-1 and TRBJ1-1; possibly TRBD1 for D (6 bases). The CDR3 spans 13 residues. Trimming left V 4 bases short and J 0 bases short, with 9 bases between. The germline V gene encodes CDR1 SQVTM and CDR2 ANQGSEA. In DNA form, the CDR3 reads TGCAGCGTTGCAGGGGTCCTGAACACTGAAGCTTTCTTT. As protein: CSVAGVLNTEAFF.

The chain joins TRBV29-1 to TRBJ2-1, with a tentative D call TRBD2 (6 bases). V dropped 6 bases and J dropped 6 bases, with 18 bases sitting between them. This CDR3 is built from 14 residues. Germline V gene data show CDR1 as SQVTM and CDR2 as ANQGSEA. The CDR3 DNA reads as TGCAGCGTCCGCGTAGCGGCTGGTGGCAATGAGCAGTTCTTC. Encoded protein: CSVRVAAGGNEQFF.

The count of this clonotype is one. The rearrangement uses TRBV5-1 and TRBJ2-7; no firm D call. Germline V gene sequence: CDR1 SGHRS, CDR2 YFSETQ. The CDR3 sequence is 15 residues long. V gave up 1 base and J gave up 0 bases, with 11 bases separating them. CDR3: CASSLLAVSSYEQYF. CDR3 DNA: TGCGCCAGCAGCTTGTTGGCGGTCAGCTCCTACGAGCAGTACTTC.

The CDR3 bases are TGTGCCACAAGACTAGCGGGAAACACCGGGGAGCTGTTTTTT. It translates to CATRLAGNTGELFF. J is TRBJ2-2 and V is TRBV15; 11 bases match TRBD2. V shed 9 bases, J shed 2 bases, and the junction held 2 bases outside the gene matches. Germline lookup yields CDR1 LNHNV and CDR2 YYDKDF (reference sequence). This CDR3 spans 14 amino acids.

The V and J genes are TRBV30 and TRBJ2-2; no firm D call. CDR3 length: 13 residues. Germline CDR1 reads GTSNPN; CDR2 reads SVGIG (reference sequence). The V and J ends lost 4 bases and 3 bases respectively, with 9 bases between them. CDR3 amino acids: CAWMEPDTGELFF. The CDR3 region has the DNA TGTGCCTGGATGGAACCCGACACCGGGGAGCTGTTTTTT. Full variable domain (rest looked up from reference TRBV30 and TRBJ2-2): SQTIHQWPATLVQPVGSPLSLECTVEGTSNPNLYWYRQAAGRGLQLLFYSVGIGQISSEVPQNLSASRPQDRQFILSSKKLLLSDSGFYLCAWMEPDTGELFFGEGSRLTVL.

This CDR3 reads CASSLLAANQPQHF. CDR3 bases: TGTGCCAGCAGCTTACTGGCAGCTAATCAGCCCCAGCATTTT. V and J are TRBV7-2 and TRBJ1-5; D unresolved. CDR3 size: 14 residues. V lost 2 bases and J lost 4, with 9 bases in between. Per germline, CDR1 SGHTA and CDR2 FQGNSA.

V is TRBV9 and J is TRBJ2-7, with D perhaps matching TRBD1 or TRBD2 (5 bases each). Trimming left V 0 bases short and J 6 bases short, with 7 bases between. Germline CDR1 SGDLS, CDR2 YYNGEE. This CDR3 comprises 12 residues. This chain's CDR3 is CASSVERGEQYF. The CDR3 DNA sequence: TGTGCCAGCAGCGTAGAGAGGGGCGAGCAGTACTTC.

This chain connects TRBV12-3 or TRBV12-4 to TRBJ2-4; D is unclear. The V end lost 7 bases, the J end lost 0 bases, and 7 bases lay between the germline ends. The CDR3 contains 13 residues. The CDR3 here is CASTDIAKNIQYF. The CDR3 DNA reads TGTGCCAGCACCGATATAGCCAAAAACATTCAGTACTTC.

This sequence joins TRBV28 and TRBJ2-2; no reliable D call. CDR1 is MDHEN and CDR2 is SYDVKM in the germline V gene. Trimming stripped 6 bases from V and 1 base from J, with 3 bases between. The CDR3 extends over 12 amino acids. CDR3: CASSENTGELFF. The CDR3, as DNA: TGTGCCAGCAGCGAGAACACCGGGGAGCTGTTTTTT.

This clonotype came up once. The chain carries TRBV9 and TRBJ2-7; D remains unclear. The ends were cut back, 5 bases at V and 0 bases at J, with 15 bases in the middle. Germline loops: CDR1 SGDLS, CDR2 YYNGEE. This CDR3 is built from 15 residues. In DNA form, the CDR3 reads TGTGCCAGCAGTCCAACCCCGACCCTCTCCTACGAGCAGTACTTC. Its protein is CASSPTPTLSYEQYF.

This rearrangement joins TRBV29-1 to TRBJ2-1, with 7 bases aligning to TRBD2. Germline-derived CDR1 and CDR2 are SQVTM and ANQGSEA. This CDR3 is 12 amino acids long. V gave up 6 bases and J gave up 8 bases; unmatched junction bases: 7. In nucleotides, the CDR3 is TGCAGCGTAGAGGGAGGGTTCGATGAGCAGTTCTTC. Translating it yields CSVEGGFDEQFF.